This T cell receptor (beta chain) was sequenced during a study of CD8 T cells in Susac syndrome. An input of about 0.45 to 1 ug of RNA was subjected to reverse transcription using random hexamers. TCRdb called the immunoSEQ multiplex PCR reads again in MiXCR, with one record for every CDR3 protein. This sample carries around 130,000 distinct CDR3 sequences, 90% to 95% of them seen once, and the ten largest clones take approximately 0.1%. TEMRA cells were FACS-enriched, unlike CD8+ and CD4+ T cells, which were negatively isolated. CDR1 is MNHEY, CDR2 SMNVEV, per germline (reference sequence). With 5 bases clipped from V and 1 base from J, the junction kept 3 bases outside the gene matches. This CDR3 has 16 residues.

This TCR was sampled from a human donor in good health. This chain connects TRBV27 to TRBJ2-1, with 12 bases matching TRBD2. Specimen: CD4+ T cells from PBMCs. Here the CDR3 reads CASSTSGRISYNEQFF. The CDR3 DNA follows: TGTGCCAGCAGTACTAGCGGGAGGATTTCCTACAATGAGCAGTTCTTC.